These 15 T cell receptor beta chains originate from one sample sequenced in a study of T cell responses to AZD1222 COVID-19 vaccine. Libraries were prepared by immunoSEQ multiplex PCR; TCRdb keeps only in-frame clonotypes and omits some of them. There are around 140,000 clones in the sample; more than 85% occur only once, and 4% lies in the top ten. Material: peripheral blood, obtained 28 days after the second AZD1222 dose. The source is an adult who received the AZD1222 COVID-19 vaccine.

This clone was seen a single time. The rearrangement uses TRBV18 and TRBJ2-5; 11 nucleotides match TRBD2. J lost 3 bases, V lost 7 bases, and 4 bases had no gene match. Germline V gene data show CDR1 as KGHSH and CDR2 as LQKENI. The CDR3 has 14 residues. CDR3 in DNA: TGTGCCAGCTGCCCGACTAGCGGGAAAGAGACCCAGTACTTC. Amino acids: CASCPTSGKETQYF.

V is TRBV29-1 and J is TRBJ2-2, with TRBD2 matching 14 bases. The germline gives CDR1 SQVTM, CDR2 ANQGSEA. This CDR3 comprises 14 residues. V was pared by 5 bases and J by 6 bases, with 2 bases of the junction left unmatched. CDR3 sequence reads: CSVQTSGGAGELFF. CDR3 coding DNA: TGCAGCGTTCAGACTAGCGGGGGGGCCGGGGAGCTGTTTTTT.

V and J are TRBV2 and TRBJ1-3, with no clear D. Germline V gene data show CDR1 as SNHLY and CDR2 as FYNNEI. The length of the CDR3 is 13 residues. V lost 5 bases to trimming and J lost 0 bases, with 5 bases between them. The CDR3 region has the DNA TGTGCCAGCAGTTTAAGCTCTGGAAACACCATATATTTT. Translating gives CASSLSSGNTIYF.

The chain combines TRBV6-2 or TRBV6-3 with TRBJ2-1; D not certain. V dropped 6 bases and J dropped 9 bases, with 18 bases sitting between them. The CDR3 runs 14 residues. Germline V gene data show CDR1 as MNHEY and CDR2 as SVGEGT. The CDR3 DNA reads TGTGCCAGCAGCCCCCCGCGGAGTCTTAGTGAGCAGTTCTTC. It yields the protein CASSPPRSLSEQFF.

The rearrangement uses TRBV6-5 and TRBJ1-1; D is ambiguous. The CDR3 totals 14 residues. The V and J ends lost 6 bases and 1 base respectively, with 12 bases between them. The germline V gene encodes CDR1 MNHEY and CDR2 SVGAGI. The CDR3 bases are TGTGCCAGCAGGTCCGGGCTCACGAACACTGAAGCTTTCTTT. Encoded protein: CASRSGLTNTEAFF.

V and J are TRBV7-2 and TRBJ1-6; weak D call: TRBD1 (6 bases). The germline V and J ends were trimmed by 0 bases and 10 bases, with 13 bases remaining between them. There are 15 residues in the CDR3. Germline CDR1 is SGHTA and CDR2 is FQGNSA. In DNA form, the CDR3 reads TGTGCCAGCAGCTTAGCCGCCCACAGGGACTCACCCCTCCACTTT. Its protein is CASSLAAHRDSPLHF.

This clone was counted once. This chain connects TRBV6-6 to TRBJ1-1, with D maybe TRBD1 (5 bases). Germline CDR1 reads MNHNY; CDR2 reads SVGAGI (reference sequence). Between the trimmed V and J ends, which lost 2 bases and 5 bases, there was a span of 15 bases. The CDR3 runs to 15 residues. Here the CDR3 reads CASSYPTDGGTEAFF. The CDR3 DNA reads as TGTGCCAGCAGTTACCCTACAGACGGGGGAACTGAAGCTTTCTTT.

The CDR3 coding sequence is TGTGCCAGCAGCCAGGGGGGGTTCGATGAGACCCAGTACTTC. This gives the protein CASSQGGFDETQYF. The V gene is TRBV7-3, the J gene TRBJ2-5; either TRBD1 or TRBD2 may fit D (7 bases each). The CDR3 runs 14 residues. Per germline, CDR1 SGHTA and CDR2 FQGTGA. Trimming removed 5 bases at V and 5 bases at J, with 15 bases between.

The chain combines TRBV27 with TRBJ2-5; the D call may be TRBD1 or TRBD2 (5 bases each). CDR3 length: 15 residues. CDR1 and CDR2 from the germline V gene are MNHEY and SMNVEV (reference sequence). Trimming left V 6 bases short and J 0 bases short, with 14 bases between. CDR3 nucleotides: TGTGCCAGCAGCTCCGCCGGGGCCTACCAAGAGACCCAGTACTTC. Residues: CASSSAGAYQETQYF.

J is TRBJ2-3 and V is TRBV7-6, with 10 bases lining up with TRBD2. The CDR3 length is 15 residues. The germline V gene has CDR1 SGHVS and CDR2 FNYEAQ. J gave up 6 bases and V 4 bases, and 7 bases lay outside the gene matches. Here the CDR3 reads CASSSLAGAADTQYF. Here the CDR3 DNA reads TGTGCCAGCAGCTCTCTAGCGGGGGCAGCCGATACGCAGTATTTT.

The chain recombines TRBV19 with TRBJ1-5; D gene unclear. V was pared by 7 bases and J by 3 bases, with 13 bases between. The CDR3 is 14 residues long. Per the germline V gene, CDR1 is LNHDA and CDR2 is SQIVND (reference sequence). The CDR3 DNA reads as TGTGCCAGTAAGGGCGTCGGGGACAATCAGCCCCAGCATTTT. As protein: CASKGVGDNQPQHF. Full variable domain (outside the CDR3, taken from reference TRBV19 and TRBJ1-5): DGGITQSPKYLFRKEGQNVTLSCEQNLNHDAMYWYRQDPGQGLRLIYYSQIVNDFQKGDIAEGYSVSREKKESFPLTVTSAQKNPTAFYLCASKGVGDNQPQHFGDGTRLSIL.

The genes are TRBV11-3 and TRBJ2-5, with D possibly being TRBD2 (5 bases). This CDR3 is built from 13 residues. Trimming removed 1 base at V and 3 bases at J, with 6 bases between. Germline lookup yields CDR1 SGHNT and CDR2 YENEEA. CDR3 sequence: CASSLALEETQYF. CDR3 DNA sequence: TGTGCCAGCAGCTTAGCACTAGAAGAGACCCAGTACTTC.

V is TRBV10-3 and J is TRBJ2-6; 9 nucleotides align to TRBD1. The germline gives CDR1 ENHRY, CDR2 SYGVKD. The CDR3 totals 16 residues. The V and J ends lost 11 bases and 4 bases, in that order; junction bases with no gene match: 12. CDR3 in amino acids: CAVPGQGVPGANVLTF. DNA of the CDR3: TGTGCCGTCCCGGGACAGGGAGTCCCCGGGGCCAACGTCCTGACTTTC.

V gene TRBV19 combines with J gene TRBJ2-7, with 10 nucleotides matching TRBD2. From germline, CDR1 is LNHDA and CDR2 SQIVND (reference sequence). V trimming: 8 bases; J trimming: 3 bases; junction bases outside the gene matches: 7. The CDR3 is 14 residues long. The CDR3 nucleotides read TGTGCCAGTGGGCAAGCGGGAGGGGACTACGAGCAGTACTTC. The encoded protein is CASGQAGGDYEQYF.

This clone was picked up one time. This chain uses TRBV3-1 (or the pseudogene TRBV3-2) with TRBJ1-2; a weak D match, TRBD1 (6 bases). Germline-derived CDR1 and CDR2 are LGHDT and YNNKEL (reference sequence). CDR3 length: 15 residues. V shed 5 bases and J shed 2 bases, with 15 bases lying between them. For the CDR3, the DNA is TGTGCCAGCAGCACCCGGGGGACACAAAACTATGGCTACACCTTC. Its translation: CASSTRGTQNYGYTF.